This entry features one TCR beta chain sequence. Clones were sequenced by immunoSEQ multiplex PCR, and TCRdb holds only the in-frame ones, with some missing. The table shows under 7,000 clones, with 87% occurring only once. The entry originates in a study of sequential checkpoint blockade in melanoma. Study-level information: Patients were randomized 1:1 to nivolumab-then-ipilimumab or ipilimumab-then-nivolumab first-line.

J lost 5 bases, V lost 5 bases, and 6 bases had no gene match. The CDR3 extends over 14 amino acids. CDR1 is MDHEN and CDR2 is SYDVKM in the germline V gene. Regarding treatment: randomized to nivolumab then ipilimumab (arm A) or the reverse (arm B). DNA-damaging chemotherapy had not been given to any patient beforehand. Sorted cells were live CD3+CD8+, lacking CD19 and CD56, from PBMCs. Source: CD8+ T cells sorted from blood (inferred from file names), taken from a patient given nivolumab and ipilimumab in sequence. This clonotype was sampled from a human donor with melanoma. V gene TRBV28 combines with J gene TRBJ1-1; 9 bases are a match to TRBD1. The CDR3 region has the DNA TGTGCCAGCAGTGAGGACAGGGGAATTACTGAAGCTTTCTTT. Amino acids: CASSEDRGITEAFF.